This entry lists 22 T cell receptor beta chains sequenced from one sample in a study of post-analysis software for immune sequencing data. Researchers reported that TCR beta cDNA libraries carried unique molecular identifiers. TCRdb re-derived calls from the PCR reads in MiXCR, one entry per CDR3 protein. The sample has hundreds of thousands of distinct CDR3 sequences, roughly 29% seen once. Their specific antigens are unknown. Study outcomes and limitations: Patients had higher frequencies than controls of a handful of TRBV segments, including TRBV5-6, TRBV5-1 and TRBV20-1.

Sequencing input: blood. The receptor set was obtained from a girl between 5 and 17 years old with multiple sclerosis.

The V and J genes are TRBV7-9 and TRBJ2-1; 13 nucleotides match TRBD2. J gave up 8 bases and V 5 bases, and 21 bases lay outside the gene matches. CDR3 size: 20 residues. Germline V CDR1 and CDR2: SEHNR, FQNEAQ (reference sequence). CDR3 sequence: CASSTTVLGLAGLEVDEQFF. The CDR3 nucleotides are TGTGCCAGCAGCACGACAGTCTTGGGACTAGCGGGACTGGAGGTGGATGAGCAGTTCTTC.

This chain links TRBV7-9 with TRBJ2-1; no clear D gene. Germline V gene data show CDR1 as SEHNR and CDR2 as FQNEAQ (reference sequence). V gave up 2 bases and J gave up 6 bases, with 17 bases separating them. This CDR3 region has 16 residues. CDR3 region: CASSLSVRPAVNEQFF. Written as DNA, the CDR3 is TGTGCCAGCAGCTTAAGTGTGCGCCCCGCGGTCAATGAGCAGTTCTTC.

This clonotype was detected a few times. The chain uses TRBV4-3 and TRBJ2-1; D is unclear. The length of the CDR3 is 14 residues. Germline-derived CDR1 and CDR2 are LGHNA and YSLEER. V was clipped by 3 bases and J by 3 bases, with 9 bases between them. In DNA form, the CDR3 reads TGCGCCAGCAGCCAGCAGCGTTTCTACAATGAGCAGTTCTTC. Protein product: CASSQQRFYNEQFF.

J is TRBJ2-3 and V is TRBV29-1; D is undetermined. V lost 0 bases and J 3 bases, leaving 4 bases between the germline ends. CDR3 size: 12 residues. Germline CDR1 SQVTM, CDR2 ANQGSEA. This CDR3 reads CSVEDHTDTQYF. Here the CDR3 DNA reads TGCAGCGTTGAAGATCATACAGATACGCAGTATTTT.

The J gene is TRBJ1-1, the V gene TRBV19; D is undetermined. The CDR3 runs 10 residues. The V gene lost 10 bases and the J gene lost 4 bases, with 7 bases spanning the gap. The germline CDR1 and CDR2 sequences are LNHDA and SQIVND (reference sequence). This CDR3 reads CATKRTEAFF. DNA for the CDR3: TGTGCCACTAAGCGCACTGAAGCTTTCTTT.

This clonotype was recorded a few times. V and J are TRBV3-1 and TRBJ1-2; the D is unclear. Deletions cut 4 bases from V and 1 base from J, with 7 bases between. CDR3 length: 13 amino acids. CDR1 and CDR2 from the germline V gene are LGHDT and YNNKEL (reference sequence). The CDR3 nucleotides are TGTGCCAGCAGCCCAGTGAGTAACTATGGCTACACCTTC. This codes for CASSPVSNYGYTF. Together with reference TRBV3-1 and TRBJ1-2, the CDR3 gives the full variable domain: DTAVSQTPKYLVTQMGNDKSIKCEQNLGHDTMYWYKQDSKKFLKIMFSYNNKELIINETVPNRFSPKSPDKAHLNLHINSLELGDSAVYFCASSPVSNYGYTFGSGTRLTVV.

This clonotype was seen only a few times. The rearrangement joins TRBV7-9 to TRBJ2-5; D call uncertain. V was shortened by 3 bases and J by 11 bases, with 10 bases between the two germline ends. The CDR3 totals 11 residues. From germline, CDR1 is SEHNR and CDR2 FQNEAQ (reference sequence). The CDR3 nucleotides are TGTGCCAGCAGCTTTACGTGGCAGCAGTACTTC. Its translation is CASSFTWQQYF.

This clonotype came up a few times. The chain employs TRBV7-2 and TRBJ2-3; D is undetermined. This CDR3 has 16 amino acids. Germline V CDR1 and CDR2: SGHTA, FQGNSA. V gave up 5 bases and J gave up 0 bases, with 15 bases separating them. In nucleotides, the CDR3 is TGTGCCAGCAGCGACTGGTTGCGGCTGAGCACAGATACGCAGTATTTT. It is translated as CASSDWLRLSTDTQYF. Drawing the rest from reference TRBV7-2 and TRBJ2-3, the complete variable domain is GAGVSQSPSNKVTEKGKDVELRCDPISGHTALYWYRQSLGQGLEFLIYFQGNSAPDKSGLPSDRFSAERTGGSVSTLTIQRTQQEDSAVYLCASSDWLRLSTDTQYFGPGTRLTVL.

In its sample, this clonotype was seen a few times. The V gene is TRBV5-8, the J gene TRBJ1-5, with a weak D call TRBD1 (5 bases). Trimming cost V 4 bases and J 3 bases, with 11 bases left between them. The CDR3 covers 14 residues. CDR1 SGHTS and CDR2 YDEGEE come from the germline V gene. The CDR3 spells CASSRSGANQPQHF. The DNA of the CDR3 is TGTGCCAGCAGCCGATCCGGGGCCAATCAGCCCCAGCATTTT.

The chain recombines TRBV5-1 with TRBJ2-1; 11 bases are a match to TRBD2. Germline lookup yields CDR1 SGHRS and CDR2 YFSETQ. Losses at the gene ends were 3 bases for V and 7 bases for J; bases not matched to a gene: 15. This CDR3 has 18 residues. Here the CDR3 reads CASSSDRGPTSGSNEQFF. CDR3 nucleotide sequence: TGCGCCAGCAGCTCGGACAGGGGCCCTACTAGCGGGAGTAATGAGCAGTTCTTC.

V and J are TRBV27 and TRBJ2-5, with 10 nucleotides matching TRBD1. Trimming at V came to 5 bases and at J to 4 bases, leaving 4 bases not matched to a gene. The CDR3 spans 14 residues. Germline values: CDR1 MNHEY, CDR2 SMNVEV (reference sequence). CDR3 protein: CASSQRTGGETQYF. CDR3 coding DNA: TGTGCCAGCAGTCAACGGACAGGGGGAGAGACCCAGTACTTC.

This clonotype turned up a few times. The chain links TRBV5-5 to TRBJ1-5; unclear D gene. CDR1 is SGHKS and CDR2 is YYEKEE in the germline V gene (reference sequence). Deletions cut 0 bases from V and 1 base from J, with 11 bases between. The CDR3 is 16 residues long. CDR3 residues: CASSLVFQPSNQPQHF. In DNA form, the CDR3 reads TGTGCCAGCAGCTTGGTTTTCCAGCCCAGCAATCAGCCCCAGCATTTT.

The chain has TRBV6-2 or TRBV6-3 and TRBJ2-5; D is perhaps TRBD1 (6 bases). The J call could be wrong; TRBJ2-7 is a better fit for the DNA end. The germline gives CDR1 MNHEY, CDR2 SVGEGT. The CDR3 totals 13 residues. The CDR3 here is CASTWGQFNEQYF. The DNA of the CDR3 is TGTGCCAGCACTTGGGGACAATTCAACGAGCAGTACTTC.

The CDR3, as DNA: TGCAGCGTTGCTGATATGGGCTACACCTTC. This codes for CSVADMGYTF. The chain has TRBV29-1 and TRBJ1-2; D not resolved. The germline V gene has CDR1 SQVTM and CDR2 ANQGSEA. Trimming took 4 bases from V and 8 from J, leaving 8 bases between them. The CDR3 covers 10 residues.

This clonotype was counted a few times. CDR3 nucleotides: TGTGCCAGCAGCTCTCAGGCAACGGGCGGCGAGCAGTACTTC. The encoded protein is CASSSQATGGEQYF. V and J are TRBV11-1 and TRBJ2-7; D not certain. This CDR3 region has 14 residues. V was pared by 4 bases and J by 6 bases, with 16 bases between. Germline loops: CDR1 SGHAT, CDR2 FQDESV (reference sequence).

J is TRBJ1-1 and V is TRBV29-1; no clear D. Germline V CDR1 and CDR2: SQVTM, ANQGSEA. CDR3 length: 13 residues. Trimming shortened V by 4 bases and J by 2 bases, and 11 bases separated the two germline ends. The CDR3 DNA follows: TGCAGCGTTGGAGGGAGTTATAACACTGAAGCTTTCTTT. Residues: CSVGGSYNTEAFF.

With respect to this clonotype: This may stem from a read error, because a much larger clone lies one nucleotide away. CDR3 nucleotides: TGTGCCAGCAGCTGGGGAACTGCTTCCTACGAGCAGTACTTC. Its translation: CASSWGTASYEQYF. This chain joins TRBV7-8 and TRBJ2-7; no clear D gene. This CDR3 region has 14 residues. V lost 4 bases and J 1 base, leaving 11 bases between the germline ends. CDR1 is SGHVS, CDR2 FQNEAQ, per germline. Together with reference TRBV7-8 and TRBJ2-7, the CDR3 gives the full variable domain: GAGVSQSPRYKVAKRGQDVALRCDPISGHVSLFWYQQALGQGPEFLTYFQNEAQLDKSGLPSDRFFAERPEGSVSTLKIQRTQQEDSAVYLCASSWGTASYEQYFGPGTRLTVT.

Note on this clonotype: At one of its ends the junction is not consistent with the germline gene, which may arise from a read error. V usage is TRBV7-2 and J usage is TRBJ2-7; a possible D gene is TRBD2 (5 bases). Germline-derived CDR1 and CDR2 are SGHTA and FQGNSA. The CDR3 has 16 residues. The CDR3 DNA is TGTGCCAGTAGCTTAGCGCAGTCTAACGAATACTACGAGCAGTACTTC. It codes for CASSLAQSNEYYEQYF.

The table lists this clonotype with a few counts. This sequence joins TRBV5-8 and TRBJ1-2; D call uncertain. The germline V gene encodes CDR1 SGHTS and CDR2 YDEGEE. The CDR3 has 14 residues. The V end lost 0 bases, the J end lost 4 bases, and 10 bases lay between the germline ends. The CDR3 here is CASSLGPPSYGYTF. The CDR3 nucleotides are TGTGCCAGCAGCTTGGGGCCACCCAGCTATGGCTACACCTTC. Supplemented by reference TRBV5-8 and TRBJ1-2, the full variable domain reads EAGVTQSPTHLIKTRGQQATLRCSPISGHTSVYWYQQALGLGLQFLLWYDEGEERNRGNFPPRFSGRQFPNYSSELNVNALELEDSALYLCASSLGPPSYGYTFGSGTRLTVV.

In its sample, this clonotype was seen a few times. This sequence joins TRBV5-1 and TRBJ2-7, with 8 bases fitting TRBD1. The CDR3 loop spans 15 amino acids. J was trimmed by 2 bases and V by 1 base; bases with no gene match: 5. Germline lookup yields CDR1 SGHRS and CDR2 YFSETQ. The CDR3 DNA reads TGCGCCAGCAGCTTGCAGCAGGGGGCCGCCTACGAGCAGTACTTC. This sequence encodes CASSLQQGAAYEQYF.

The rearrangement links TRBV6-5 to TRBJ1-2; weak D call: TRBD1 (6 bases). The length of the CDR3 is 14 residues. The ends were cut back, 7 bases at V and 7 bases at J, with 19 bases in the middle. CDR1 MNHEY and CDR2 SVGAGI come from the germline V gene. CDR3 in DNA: TGTGCCAGCACCCCATCCGGGGCAGGGGTTGGCTACACCTTC. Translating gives CASTPSGAGVGYTF.

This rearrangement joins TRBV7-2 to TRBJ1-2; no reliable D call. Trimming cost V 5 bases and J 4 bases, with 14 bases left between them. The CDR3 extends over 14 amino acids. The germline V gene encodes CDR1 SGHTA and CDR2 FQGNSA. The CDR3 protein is CASSRDVGSYGYTF. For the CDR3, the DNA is TGTGCCAGCAGCCGAGACGTGGGGAGCTATGGCTACACCTTC.